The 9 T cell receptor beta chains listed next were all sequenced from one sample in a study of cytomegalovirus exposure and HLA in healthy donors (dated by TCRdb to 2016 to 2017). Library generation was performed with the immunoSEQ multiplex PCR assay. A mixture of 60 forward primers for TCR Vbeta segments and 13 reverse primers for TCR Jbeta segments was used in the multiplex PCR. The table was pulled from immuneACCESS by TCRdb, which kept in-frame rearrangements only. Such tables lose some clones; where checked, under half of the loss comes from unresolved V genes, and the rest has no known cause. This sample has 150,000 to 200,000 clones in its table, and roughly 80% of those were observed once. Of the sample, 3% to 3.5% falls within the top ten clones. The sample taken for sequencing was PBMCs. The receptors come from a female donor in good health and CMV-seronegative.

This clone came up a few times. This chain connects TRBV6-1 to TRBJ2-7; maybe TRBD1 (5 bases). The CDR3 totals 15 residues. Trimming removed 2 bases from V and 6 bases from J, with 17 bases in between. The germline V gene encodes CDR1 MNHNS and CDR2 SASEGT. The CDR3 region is CASSEYGAGVGEQYF. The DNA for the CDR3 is TGTGCCAGCAGTGAATATGGGGCTGGAGTAGGCGAGCAGTACTTC.

The CDR3 sequence is CASSLAEAVNQPQHF. CDR3 nucleotide sequence: TGTGCCAGCAGCTTAGCGGAGGCCGTCAATCAGCCCCAGCATTTT. The V call is TRBV7-9, the J call TRBJ1-5, with D hard to call. V was cut by 0 bases and J by 3 bases, with 9 bases left in between. This CDR3 is built from 15 residues. From germline, CDR1 is SEHNR and CDR2 FQNEAQ (reference sequence).

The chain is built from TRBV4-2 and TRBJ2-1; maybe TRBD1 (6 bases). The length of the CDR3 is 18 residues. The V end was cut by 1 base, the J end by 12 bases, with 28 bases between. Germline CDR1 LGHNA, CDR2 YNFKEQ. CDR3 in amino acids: CASSQGGPGASLPQGQFF. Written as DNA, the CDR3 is TGTGCCAGCAGCCAAGGCGGTCCAGGGGCTAGCCTCCCCCAGGGGCAGTTCTTC.

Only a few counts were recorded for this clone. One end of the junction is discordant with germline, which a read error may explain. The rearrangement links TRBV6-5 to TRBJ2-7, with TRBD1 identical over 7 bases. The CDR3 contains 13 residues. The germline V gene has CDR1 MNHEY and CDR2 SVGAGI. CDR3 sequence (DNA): TGTGCCAGCAGTGACTCGACAGGGAGCGAGCAGTACTTC. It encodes CASSDSTGSEQYF.

The CDR3 reads CASSGWTGGTDTQYF. For the CDR3, the DNA is TGTGCCAGCAGTGGTTGGACAGGGGGCACAGATACGCAGTATTTT. The chain combines TRBV2 with TRBJ2-3; 9 positions match TRBD1. The trim removed 4 bases at V and 1 base at J, leaving 3 bases unmatched. CDR3 size: 15 residues. Germline V gene sequence: CDR1 SNHLY, CDR2 FYNNEI.

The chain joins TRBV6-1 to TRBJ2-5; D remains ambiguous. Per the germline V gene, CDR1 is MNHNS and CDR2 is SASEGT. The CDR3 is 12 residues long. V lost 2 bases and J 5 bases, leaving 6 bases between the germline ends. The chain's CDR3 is CASSETRETQYF. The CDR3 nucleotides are TGTGCCAGCAGTGAAACCCGGGAGACCCAGTACTTC.

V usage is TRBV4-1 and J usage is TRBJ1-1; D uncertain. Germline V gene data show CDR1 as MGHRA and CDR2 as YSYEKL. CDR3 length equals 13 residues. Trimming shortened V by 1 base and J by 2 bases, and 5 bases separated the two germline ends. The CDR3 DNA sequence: TGCGCCAGCAGCCAAGGTCATAACACTGAAGCTTTCTTT. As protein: CASSQGHNTEAFF.

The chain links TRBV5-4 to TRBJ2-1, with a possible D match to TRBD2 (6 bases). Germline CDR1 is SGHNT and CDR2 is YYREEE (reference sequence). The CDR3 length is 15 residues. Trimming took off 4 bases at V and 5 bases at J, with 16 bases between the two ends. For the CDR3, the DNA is TGTGCCAGCAGCCTGGGAGGTCGCGTAGACAATGAGCAGTTCTTC. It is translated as CASSLGGRVDNEQFF.

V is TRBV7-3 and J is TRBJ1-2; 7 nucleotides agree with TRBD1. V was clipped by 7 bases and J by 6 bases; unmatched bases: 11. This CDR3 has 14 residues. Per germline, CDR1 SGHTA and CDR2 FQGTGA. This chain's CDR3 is CASTPTGTGDGYTF. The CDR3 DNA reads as TGTGCCAGCACCCCGACAGGGACGGGGGATGGCTACACCTTC.